This T cell receptor beta chain emerged from a study of blood T cell repertoires in COVID-19. Data came from immunoSEQ multiplex PCR; TCRdb stores just in-frame clones and leaves some out. The table shows over 100,000 clones, with about 85% occurring only once. In germline, CDR1 is LGHNA, CDR2 YNFKEQ. The CDR3 is made up of 18 amino acids. Losses at the gene ends were 1 base for V and 1 base for J; bases not matched to a gene: 6. The source is an elderly man with acute or convalescent COVID-19. Sequencing was done on a sample of peripheral blood. The V gene is TRBV4-2, the J gene TRBJ2-6, with TRBD1 matching over 8 bases. The DNA for the CDR3 is TGTGCCAGCAGCCAAGTTTTAGGACAGGGTTCTGGGGCCAACGTCCTGACTTTC. It yields the protein CASSQVLGQGSGANVLTF.